These T cell receptor beta chains were read from a single sample in a study of blood T cell repertoires in COVID-19. The table came from immunoSEQ multiplex PCR; TCRdb's copy has only in-frame clones and leaves some out. The profile shows approximately 76,000 clones, around 80% of them singletons. Sequenced sample: peripheral blood. All receptors derive from a man of 80 years or more with active or convalescent COVID-19. Each CDR3 is given with its conserved first and last residue. The D gene is left open where the match is weak. Expanded clones get a size class; other rows say once, few or many, or leave the size out.

d_call: TRBD1; j_call: TRBJ1-4; clone_size: NA; v_call: TRBV19; cdr3_aa: CASRTDREGEKLFF; cdr3_nt: TGTGCCAGTAGGACGGACAGGGAAGGGGAAAAACTGTTTTTT
d_call: TRBD1; j_call: TRBJ1-4; clone_size: once; v_call: TRBV9; cdr3_aa: CASSPRSDRGGEKLFF; cdr3_nt: TGTGCCAGCAGCCCCCGCTCTGACAGGGGAGGCGAAAAACTGTTTTTT
d_call: TRBD2; j_call: TRBJ2-3; clone_size: once; v_call: TRBV19; cdr3_aa: CASSSTVLAGGQRPDTQYF; cdr3_nt: TGTGCCAGTAGTTCAACGGTACTAGCGGGGGGTCAAAGACCAGATACGCAGTATTTT
d_call: NA; j_call: TRBJ1-6; clone_size: NA; v_call: TRBV3-1/TRBV3-2; cdr3_aa: CASSRRQAGSNSPLHF; cdr3_nt: TGTGCCAGCAGCCGGAGACAGGCCGGATCGAATTCACCCCTCCACTTT
d_call: TRBD1; j_call: TRBJ1-3; clone_size: NA; v_call: TRBV5-4; cdr3_aa: CASSQRQGARGNTIYF; cdr3_nt: TGTGCCAGCAGCCAGAGACAGGGGGCGCGGGGAAACACCATATATTTT
d_call: TRBD2; j_call: TRBJ2-2; clone_size: NA; v_call: TRBV4-3; cdr3_aa: CASSEGSGTYTGELFF; cdr3_nt: TGCGCCAGCAGCGAAGGAAGCGGGACGTACACCGGGGAGCTGTTTTTT
d_call: NA; j_call: TRBJ1-2; clone_size: NA; v_call: TRBV4-2; cdr3_aa: CASSQDRVGLDYGYTF; cdr3_nt: TGTGCCAGCAGCCAAGACAGGGTTGGCCTCGACTATGGCTACACCTTC
d_call: TRBD2; j_call: TRBJ2-3; clone_size: NA; v_call: TRBV2; cdr3_aa: CASSLAGTDTQYF; cdr3_nt: TGTGCCAGCAGTCTAGCGGGCACAGATACGCAGTATTTT
d_call: TRBD2; j_call: TRBJ2-3; clone_size: NA; v_call: TRBV5-1; cdr3_aa: CASSLMGLAGGGDTQYF; cdr3_nt: TGCGCCAGCAGCCTAATGGGGCTAGCGGGGGGCGGAGATACGCAGTATTTT
d_call: TRBD1; j_call: TRBJ1-2; clone_size: NA; v_call: TRBV28; cdr3_aa: CASSLTGQVYGYTF; cdr3_nt: TGTGCCAGCAGTTTGACTGGACAGGTCTATGGCTACACCTTC